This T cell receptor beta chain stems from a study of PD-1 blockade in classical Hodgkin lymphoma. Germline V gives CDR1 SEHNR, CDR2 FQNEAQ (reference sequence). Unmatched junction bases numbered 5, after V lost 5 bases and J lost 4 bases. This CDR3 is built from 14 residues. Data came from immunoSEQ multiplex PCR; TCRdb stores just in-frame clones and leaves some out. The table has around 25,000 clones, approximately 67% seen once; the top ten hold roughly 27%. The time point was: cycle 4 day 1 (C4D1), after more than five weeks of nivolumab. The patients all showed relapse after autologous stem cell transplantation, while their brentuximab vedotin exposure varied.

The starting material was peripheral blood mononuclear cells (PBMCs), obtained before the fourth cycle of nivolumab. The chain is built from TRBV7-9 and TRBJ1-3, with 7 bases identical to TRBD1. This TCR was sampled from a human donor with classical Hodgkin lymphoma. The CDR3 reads CASSHTTGGNTIYF. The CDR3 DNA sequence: TGTGCCAGCAGCCACACGACAGGGGGAAACACCATATATTTT.